The 28 T cell receptor beta chains listed next were all sequenced from one sample in a study of T cell changes during pregnancy in multiple sclerosis (dated by TCRdb to the late 2010s). Preparation of the library involved the immunoSEQ multiplex PCR assay. The table was pulled from immuneACCESS by TCRdb, which kept in-frame rearrangements only. Such tables lose some clones; where checked, under half of the loss comes from unresolved V genes, and the rest has no known cause. This sample holds tens of thousands of clones; just under 95% were observed only once. The ten top clones hold 0.45% to 0.55% of the sample. Specimen: CD4+ T cells from peripheral blood mononuclear cells, collected in the third trimester of pregnancy. These receptors were obtained from a female donor with multiple sclerosis, enrolled in a pregnancy study.

The chain uses TRBV5-1 and TRBJ2-5, with TRBD2 identical over 8 bases. Germline values: CDR1 SGHRS, CDR2 YFSETQ. The junction had 5 bases not matched to a gene; V was cut back by 5 bases and J by 11 bases. The CDR3 is 11 amino acids. The chain's CDR3 is CASRREGEQYF. Here the CDR3 DNA reads TGCGCCAGCAGACGGGAGGGAGAGCAGTACTTC.

The chain recombines TRBV7-6 with TRBJ1-3; weak D call: TRBD1 (5 bases). The CDR3 covers 16 residues. Germline CDR1 reads SGHVS; CDR2 reads FNYEAQ. The V end lost 1 base, the J end lost 0 bases, and 10 bases lay between the germline ends. The CDR3 DNA is TGTGCCAGCAGCTTAGGCCAAAGGGGCTCTGGAAACACCATATATTTT. Its protein is CASSLGQRGSGNTIYF.

This chain uses TRBV27 with TRBJ2-1; D uncertain. The length of the CDR3 is 12 residues. V was clipped by 4 bases and J by 7 bases, with 8 bases between them. The V gene's germline CDR1 is MNHEY and CDR2 SMNVEV (reference sequence). The DNA of the CDR3 is TGTGCCAGCAGTTACAAGTCGAATGAGCAGTTCTTC. Its protein is CASSYKSNEQFF.

V is TRBV5-1 and J is TRBJ2-6; TRBD1 matches at 7 bases. The ends lost 4 bases at V and 2 bases at J; junction bases unmatched: 3. The CDR3 extends over 15 amino acids. Germline V CDR1 and CDR2: SGHRS, YFSETQ. Written as DNA, the CDR3 is TGCGCCAGCAGCCTGACAGGGACTGGGGCCAACGTCCTGACTTTC. Translating gives CASSLTGTGANVLTF.

The chain uses TRBV10-3 and TRBJ1-5; D might be TRBD1 (5 bases). The CDR3 spans 13 residues. V was trimmed by 11 bases and J by 4 bases, leaving 15 bases between them. From germline, CDR1 is ENHRY and CDR2 SYGVKD. The DNA for the CDR3 is TGTGCCGGTAGAGACAGCCTAAATCAGCCCCAGCATTTT. Residues: CAGRDSLNQPQHF.

V is TRBV28 and J is TRBJ1-6; D is perhaps TRBD1 (6 bases). The CDR3 contains 18 residues. V was clipped by 1 base and J by 0 bases, with 13 bases between them. Per germline, CDR1 MDHEN and CDR2 SYDVKM. CDR3 sequence reads: CASSLSRGLGSYNSPLHF. CDR3 DNA sequence: TGTGCCAGCAGTTTATCCAGGGGATTGGGCTCCTATAATTCACCCCTCCACTTT. The whole variable domain, filled in from reference TRBV28 and TRBJ1-6, reads DVKVTQSSRYLVKRTGEKVFLECVQDMDHENMFWYRQDPGLGLRLIYFSYDVKMKEKGDIPEGYSVSREKKERFSLILESASTNQTSMYLCASSLSRGLGSYNSPLHFGNGTRLTVT.

This chain uses TRBV27 with TRBJ2-7; the match to TRBD2 covers 14 bases. Germline CDR1 is MNHEY and CDR2 is SMNVEV (reference sequence). The junction had 8 bases not matched to a gene; V was cut back by 3 bases and J by 7 bases. CDR3 size: 16 residues. CDR3 DNA sequence: TGTGCCAGCAGTTTCTACTTGACTAGCGGGAGGGCGGAGCAGTACTTC. Translating it yields CASSFYLTSGRAEQYF.

The chain carries TRBV5-4 and TRBJ2-3; a possible D gene is TRBD2 (5 bases). Germline assignment: CDR1 SGHNT and CDR2 YYREEE (reference sequence). The V end lost 2 bases, the J end lost 6 bases, and 13 bases lay between the germline ends. The CDR3 totals 14 residues. CDR3 amino acids: CASSLMGGGDTQYF. Written as DNA, the CDR3 is TGTGCCAGCAGCTTAATGGGCGGAGGCGATACGCAGTATTTT.

This sequence joins TRBV6-6 and TRBJ1-3, with D possibly TRBD1 on 6 matching bases. The CDR3 is 15 residues long. CDR1 is MNHNY, CDR2 SVGAGI, per germline (reference sequence). Deletions cut 6 bases from V and 1 base from J, with 13 bases between. CDR3 protein: CASSLDSPSGNTIYF. The DNA of the CDR3 is TGTGCCAGCAGCCTGGACAGCCCGTCTGGAAACACCATATATTTT.

J is TRBJ1-3 and V is TRBV9, with D unclear. Germline-derived CDR1 and CDR2 are SGDLS and YYNGEE. Trimming took 0 bases from V and 1 from J, leaving 14 bases between them. The CDR3 consists of 17 residues. As DNA, the CDR3 is TGTGCCAGCAGCGTAGGAGGCAACCCGGCTTCTGGAAACACCATATATTTT. This encodes CASSVGGNPASGNTIYF.

The genes are TRBV4-3 and TRBJ1-1; TRBD1 is a possible D gene (6 bases). There are 17 residues in the CDR3. V lost 0 bases, J lost 10 bases, and 24 bases lay in between. Looked up from germline, CDR1 is LGHNA and CDR2 is YSLEER. The CDR3 nucleotides are TGCGCCAGCAGCCAAGAGACATTAGCAAACAGGCCACAGGGAGCTTTCTTT. It is translated as CASSQETLANRPQGAFF.

This clone came up once. J is TRBJ2-1 and V is TRBV6-5; 9 bases map to TRBD1. Germline CDR1 MNHEY, CDR2 SVGAGI. J gave up 4 bases and V 5 bases, and 6 bases lay outside the gene matches. There are 15 residues in the CDR3. CDR3 DNA sequence: TGTGCCAGCAGTGCAGACAGGGGGGCTTACAATGAGCAGTTCTTC. This codes for CASSADRGAYNEQFF.

The V call is TRBV5-4, the J call TRBJ2-2, with D possibly matching TRBD2 (6 bases). CDR3 length: 17 amino acids. Germline CDR1 reads SGHNT; CDR2 reads YYREEE (reference sequence). V lost 0 bases, J lost 1 base, and 13 bases lay in between. CDR3 DNA sequence: TGTGCCAGCAGCTTGGTATTCGCGGGGTTGAACACCGGGGAGCTGTTTTTT. This sequence encodes CASSLVFAGLNTGELFF.

In regard to this clone: At one end, the junction sequence differs from germline, possibly due to a read error. The DNA of the CDR3 is TGTGCCAGCTCGCCACTCTCAGGGGAGAGGTCCTACGAGCAGTACTTC. It yields the protein CASSPLSGERSYEQYF. The chain has TRBV18 and TRBJ2-7; D is possibly TRBD1 (6 bases). The CDR3 consists of 16 residues. Per the germline V gene, CDR1 is KGHSH and CDR2 is LQKENI.

CDR3 region: CASSDGTSGQNEQFF. The CDR3 nucleotides are TGCGCCAGCAGCGACGGGACTAGCGGGCAAAATGAGCAGTTCTTC. The V gene is TRBV5-1, the J gene TRBJ2-1; TRBD2 aligns across 12 bases. The V segment lost 4 bases and the J segment 7 bases; nucleotides outside the gene matches: 6. Germline V lookup: CDR1 SGHRS, CDR2 YFSETQ. CDR3 length equals 15 residues.

This chain uses TRBV29-1 with TRBJ2-1; 9 nucleotides align to TRBD1. Trimming removed 7 bases from V and 7 bases from J; junction bases left unmatched: 20. The CDR3 is made up of 17 amino acids. Germline lookup yields CDR1 SQVTM and CDR2 ANQGSEA. CDR3 amino acids: CSAKHLQGQGNVNEQFF. CDR3 DNA: TGCAGCGCGAAACATTTACAGGGACAGGGCAATGTGAATGAGCAGTTCTTC.

The chain recombines TRBV5-1 with TRBJ1-6; 8 nucleotides agree with TRBD1. Looked up from germline, CDR1 is SGHRS and CDR2 is YFSETQ. With V trimmed by 1 base and J by 9 bases, 6 bases remained unmatched. The length of the CDR3 is 15 residues. CDR3 nucleotides: TGCGCCAGCAGCTTGAGGACAGGGCAAGGTTCACCCCTCCACTTT. Residues: CASSLRTGQGSPLHF.

The chain is built from TRBV2 and TRBJ2-2; TRBD2 is a possible D gene (5 bases). This CDR3 has 15 amino acids. V was clipped by 6 bases and J by 2 bases, with 13 bases between them. CDR1 is SNHLY, CDR2 FYNNEI, per germline. The CDR3 DNA is TGTGCCAGCAGAAAAGTGAGCGGAAACACCGGGGAGCTGTTTTTT. Encoded protein: CASRKVSGNTGELFF.

This chain links TRBV7-3 with TRBJ1-2; maybe TRBD1 (6 bases). The CDR3 sequence is 22 residues long. Germline CDR1 SGHTA, CDR2 FQGTGA. Trimming took off 0 bases at V and 8 bases at J, with 37 bases between the two ends. CDR3 in amino acids: CASSLTGPYCEVRGLSDWGYTF. DNA for the CDR3: TGTGCCAGCAGCTTAACAGGCCCGTACTGTGAGGTCAGGGGTTTATCTGATTGGGGCTACACCTTC.

This clone was counted a single time. The CDR3 is CASSDRGRDQPQHF. CDR3 nucleotide sequence: TGTGCCAGCAGTGATAGGGGGCGCGATCAGCCCCAGCATTTT. The V and J genes are TRBV28 and TRBJ1-5; 7 bases fit TRBD1. Germline assignment: CDR1 MDHEN and CDR2 SYDVKM. The length of the CDR3 is 14 residues. V was clipped by 5 bases and J by 5 bases; unmatched bases: 6.

This clone was found a few times. This chain uses TRBV19 with TRBJ1-1, with D possibly TRBD1 on 5 matching bases. Germline assignment: CDR1 LNHDA and CDR2 SQIVND (reference sequence). The CDR3 length is 13 residues. V gave up 6 bases and J gave up 1 base, with 9 bases separating them. The CDR3 DNA reads as TGTGCCAGTAGCCCGGACACGAACACTGAAGCTTTCTTT. Translated, it gives CASSPDTNTEAFF.

The DNA of the CDR3 is TGTGCCAGTAGTATCGATCCAGGAGATACGCAGTATTTT. It encodes CASSIDPGDTQYF. The chain uses TRBV19 and TRBJ2-3, with D hard to call. This CDR3 spans 13 amino acids. The V and J ends lost 3 bases and 5 bases respectively, with 9 bases between them. CDR1 is LNHDA and CDR2 is SQIVND in the germline V gene (reference sequence). Supplemented by reference TRBV19 and TRBJ2-3, the full variable domain reads DGGITQSPKYLFRKEGQNVTLSCEQNLNHDAMYWYRQDPGQGLRLIYYSQIVNDFQKGDIAEGYSVSREKKESFPLTVTSAQKNPTAFYLCASSIDPGDTQYFGPGTRLTVL.

The gene calls are TRBV5-8 and TRBJ2-3, with 13 nucleotides matching TRBD2. CDR1 is SGHTS, CDR2 YDEGEE, per germline. The V gene end was trimmed by 0 bases and the J gene end by 7 bases; junction bases not matched to a gene: 14. The length of the CDR3 is 19 residues. Here the CDR3 reads CASSLVEVTSGRPGYTQYF. The CDR3, as DNA: TGTGCCAGCAGCTTGGTGGAGGTGACTAGCGGGAGGCCAGGATATACGCAGTATTTT.

The rearrangement links TRBV7-8 to TRBJ2-3; TRBD2 might be the D (7 bases). V dropped 6 bases and J dropped 4 bases, with 14 bases sitting between them. Germline CDR1 SGHVS, CDR2 FQNEAQ. The CDR3 sequence is 14 residues long. CDR3 loop: CASSIRGGSDTQYF. For the CDR3, the DNA is TGTGCCAGCAGTATAAGGGGGGGGTCAGATACGCAGTATTTT.

DNA of the CDR3: TGTGCCAGCTCACCACTCGGGGTTAGAGTGAACAATGAGCAGTTCTTC. Translating it yields CASSPLGVRVNNEQFF. This chain connects TRBV18 to TRBJ2-1; the D gene is possibly TRBD2 (5 bases). Germline CDR1 and CDR2: KGHSH and LQKENI. Trimming cost V 1 base and J 5 bases, with 15 bases left between them. The CDR3 totals 16 residues. Looking up the rest from reference TRBV18 and TRBJ2-1 gives the full variable domain: NAGVMQNPRHLVRRRGQEARLRCSPMKGHSHVYWYRQLPEEGLKFMVYLQKENIIDESGMPKERFSAEFPKEGPSILRIQQVVRGDSAAYFCASSPLGVRVNNEQFFGPGTRLTVL.

The chain couples TRBV7-3 to TRBJ2-2, with 9 bases lining up with TRBD2. The CDR3 loop spans 18 amino acids. V trimming: 5 bases; J trimming: 7 bases; junction bases outside the gene matches: 17. Germline CDR1 and CDR2: SGHTA and FQGTGA. The DNA for the CDR3 is TGTGCCAGCAGCCCTACCAGCGGGAGGACCCAAAAGGGCGGGGAGCTGTTTTTT. Residues: CASSPTSGRTQKGGELFF.

J is TRBJ2-5 and V is TRBV7-2, with TRBD2 identical over 9 bases. V was pared by 4 bases and J by 4 bases, with 10 bases of the junction left unmatched. This CDR3 is 16 amino acids long. Germline CDR1 reads SGHTA; CDR2 reads FQGNSA. This CDR3 reads CASSSRRAGGGETQYF. CDR3 nucleotide sequence: TGTGCCAGCAGCTCCCGCCGGGCGGGAGGGGGAGAGACCCAGTACTTC.

The V and J genes are TRBV29-1 and TRBJ1-2, with TRBD1 identical over 8 bases. The CDR3 is 13 amino acids. The J segment lost 6 bases and the V segment lost 3 bases, leaving 6 bases of the junction unmatched. Germline V gene sequence: CDR1 SQVTM, CDR2 ANQGSEA. The DNA of the CDR3 is TGCAGCGTTGACCCAGGGGGCGTCCATGGCTACACCTTC. This sequence encodes CSVDPGGVHGYTF. The whole variable domain, filled in from reference TRBV29-1 and TRBJ1-2, reads SAVISQKPSRDICQRGTSLTIQCQVDSQVTMMFWYRQQPGQSLTLIATANQGSEATYESGFVIDKFPISRPNLTFSTLTVSNMSPEDSSIYLCSVDPGGVHGYTFGSGTRLTVV.